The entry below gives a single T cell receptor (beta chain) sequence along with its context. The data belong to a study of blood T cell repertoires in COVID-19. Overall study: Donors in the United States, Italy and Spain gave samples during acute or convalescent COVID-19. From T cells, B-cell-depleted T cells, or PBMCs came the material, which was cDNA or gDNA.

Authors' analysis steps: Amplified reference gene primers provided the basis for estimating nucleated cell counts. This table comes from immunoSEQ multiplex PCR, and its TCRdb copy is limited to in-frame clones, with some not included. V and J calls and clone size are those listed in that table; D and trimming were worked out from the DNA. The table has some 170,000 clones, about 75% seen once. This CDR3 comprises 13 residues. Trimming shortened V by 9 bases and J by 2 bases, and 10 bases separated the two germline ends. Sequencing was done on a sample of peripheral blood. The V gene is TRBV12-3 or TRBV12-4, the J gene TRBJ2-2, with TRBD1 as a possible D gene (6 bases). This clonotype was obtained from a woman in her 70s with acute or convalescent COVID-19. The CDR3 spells CASVQGNTGELFF. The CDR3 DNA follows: TGTGCCAGTGTACAGGGAAACACCGGGGAGCTGTTTTTT.